This T cell receptor (beta chain) was captured by sequencing in a study of blood T cell repertoires in COVID-19. The table came from immunoSEQ multiplex PCR; TCRdb's copy has only in-frame clones and leaves some out. The sample consists of about 60,000 clones, more than 75% of them appearing once. CDR1 and CDR2 (germline): SGHAT, FQNNGV. V was cut by 3 bases and J by 8 bases, with 20 bases left in between. This CDR3 is built from 16 residues. The sequence derives from a man aged 45 to 65 with active or convalescent COVID-19. The chain employs TRBV11-2 and TRBJ2-4; the D gene is possibly TRBD2 (5 bases). Sequenced sample: peripheral blood. CDR3 DNA: TGTGCCAGCAGCTTGGCTAGGACGAGGGTCGGGGACATTCAGTACTTC. This sequence encodes CASSLARTRVGDIQYF.